The entry below gives a single TCR beta chain sequence along with its context. Its antigen is as yet unknown. The record originates from a study of T cells in severe cutaneous drug reactions. Study-wide results and caveats: Tolerant-control and healthy-donor PBMC lacked or rarely had the public CDR3 found in blisters.

TCR subtype-specific primers in iRepertoire multiplex PCR prepared libraries for bulk and single-cell sequencing. TCRdb re-called the multiplex PCR reads; one entry per CDR3 protein, DNA not given. The listing records 21,000 or so distinct CDR3 sequences. The donors had carbamazepine-induced Stevens-Johnson syndrome or toxic epidermal necrolysis. Five Han Chinese and 6 or 7 European CBZ-SJS/TEN patients gave blood repertoires. The CDR3 is made up of 14 amino acids. Germline V gene sequence: CDR1 SQVTM, CDR2 ANQGSEA. The source is a human donor with toxic epidermal necrolysis, a severe cutaneous drug reaction. The sample consisted of PBMCs. The chain links TRBV29-1 to TRBJ2-1; with no DNA, the TCRdb D assignment of TRBD1 cannot be verified. The chain's CDR3 is CSVETGSSYNEQFF.